This TCR beta chain was sequenced for a study of STAT5B mutations in CD4+ large granular lymphocyte leukemia. This CDR3 has 17 amino acids. Per the germline V gene, CDR1 is GTSNPN and CDR2 is SVGIG (reference sequence). The ends lost 0 bases at V and 8 bases at J; junction bases unmatched: 13. This clone was recorded only once. Produced via immunoSEQ multiplex PCR; TCRdb's table is partial and in-frame only. This sample has 25,000 to 35,000 clones, with roughly 91% found just once. The sample comprised CD4+ T cells from blood buffy coats. The rearrangement uses TRBV30 and TRBJ2-4, with TRBD2 identical over 10 bases. The clonotype comes from a human donor in good health. CDR3 nucleotide sequence: TGTGCCTGGAGTGTTCCTAGCGGGAGAGGGCCTGGGGACATTCAGTACTTC. This sequence encodes CAWSVPSGRGPGDIQYF.